A selection of T cell receptor beta chains follows, all from one sample in a study of glioma-infiltrating T cells. Via MiXCR, TCRdb re-called the multiplex PCR reads, giving one row per CDR3 protein. The data show roughly 350,000 distinct CDR3 sequences, with less than 50% seen just once and approximately 12% held by the top ten. Sequencing was carried out using glioma tissue, nonneoplastic brain tissue, or PBMCs (not recorded which). The receptors originated from a human donor with low-grade glioma or glioblastoma, undergoing nonglioma brain surgery, or in good health (not recorded which). Each CDR3 is given with its conserved first and last residue. Each record gives: CDR3 protein, V gene, J gene.

cdr3_aa: CASSSWGVDTQYF
v_call: TRBV7-2
j_call: TRBJ2-3

cdr3_aa: CASSYTGFQYF
v_call: TRBV6-6
j_call: TRBJ2-5

cdr3_aa: CATSDLTQGAQETQYF
v_call: TRBV24-1
j_call: TRBJ2-5

cdr3_aa: CASSPTGLEAFF
v_call: TRBV7-9
j_call: TRBJ1-1

cdr3_aa: CASSLITFGTQREQYF
v_call: TRBV27
j_call: TRBJ2-7

cdr3_aa: CASSGQYSYNEQFF
v_call: TRBV12-3/TRBV12-4
j_call: TRBJ2-1

cdr3_aa: CASSHGLASEQYF
v_call: TRBV14
j_call: TRBJ2-7

cdr3_aa: CASSSNRQGYGYTF
v_call: TRBV28
j_call: TRBJ1-2

cdr3_aa: CASSYDPGLNTEAFF
v_call: TRBV6-1
j_call: TRBJ1-1

cdr3_aa: CASSQTGGNYGYTF
v_call: TRBV7-3
j_call: TRBJ1-2

cdr3_aa: CSGSGTNSYEQYF
v_call: TRBV20-1
j_call: TRBJ2-7

cdr3_aa: CASRTIRQPGYTF
v_call: TRBV27
j_call: TRBJ1-2

cdr3_aa: CASSSPGHQAAEAFF
v_call: TRBV28
j_call: TRBJ1-1

cdr3_aa: CASSRTQGSLAFF
v_call: TRBV4-3
j_call: TRBJ1-1

cdr3_aa: CASSLAGSTGRLPGAFF
v_call: TRBV5-4
j_call: TRBJ1-1

cdr3_aa: CASSEARLAGVHEQYF
v_call: TRBV6-1
j_call: TRBJ2-7

cdr3_aa: CSAPTSASSYEQYF
v_call: TRBV20-1
j_call: TRBJ2-7

cdr3_aa: CASSRPRDLSTDTQYF
v_call: TRBV27
j_call: TRBJ2-3

cdr3_aa: CASSQLGQGLGRGYEQYF
v_call: TRBV4-2
j_call: TRBJ2-7

cdr3_aa: CASSQDSLGNGNTIYF
v_call: TRBV4-2
j_call: TRBJ1-3

cdr3_aa: CAISDPRQGAGSNQPQHF
v_call: TRBV10-3
j_call: TRBJ1-5

cdr3_aa: CASSLRGLADEQYF
v_call: TRBV9
j_call: TRBJ2-7

cdr3_aa: CASSLSPLDEQYF
v_call: TRBV7-2
j_call: TRBJ2-7

cdr3_aa: CASIRTGDTEAFF
v_call: TRBV6-5
j_call: TRBJ1-1

cdr3_aa: CASSLPAPPSYGYTF
v_call: TRBV4-2
j_call: TRBJ1-2

cdr3_aa: CASSPNLLAKNIQYF
v_call: TRBV18
j_call: TRBJ2-4

cdr3_aa: CASGDTQYF
v_call: TRBV6-2/TRBV6-3
j_call: TRBJ2-3

cdr3_aa: CSVERLAVNTGELFF
v_call: TRBV29-1
j_call: TRBJ2-2